These 27 T cell receptor beta chains came from one sample sequenced in a study of blood T cell repertoires in COVID-19. Sequencing was performed with immunoSEQ multiplex PCR; in TCRdb, only in-frame clones are kept and a portion is missing. The table shows about 220,000 clones, with almost 90% occurring only once. The sequenced material came from PBMCs or T cells enriched from blood (not recorded which). Source of these receptors: a woman between 45 and 65 years old with acute COVID-19.

V usage is TRBV29-1 and J usage is TRBJ1-2; D is undetermined. Germline CDR1 reads SQVTM; CDR2 reads ANQGSEA. The V end was cut by 3 bases, the J end by 6 bases, with 14 bases between. This CDR3 has 13 amino acids. CDR3 residues: CSVDEGIVDGYTF. Written as DNA, the CDR3 is TGCAGCGTTGATGAGGGAATAGTAGATGGCTACACCTTC.

The gene calls are TRBV29-1 and TRBJ2-3, with 11 bases identical to TRBD1. The V gene's germline CDR1 is SQVTM and CDR2 ANQGSEA. The CDR3 loop spans 15 amino acids. The trim removed 6 bases at V and 6 bases at J, leaving 11 bases unmatched. The CDR3 loop is CSVETGTGGRDTQYF. The CDR3 coding sequence is TGCAGCGTGGAAACCGGGACAGGGGGGAGGGATACGCAGTATTTT.

V is TRBV9 and J is TRBJ2-2; 14 nucleotides align to TRBD2. The CDR3 runs 16 residues. Losses at the gene ends were 5 bases for V and 3 bases for J; bases not matched to a gene: 3. Germline V gene data show CDR1 as SGDLS and CDR2 as YYNGEE. Here the CDR3 reads CASRPGLAGDTGELFF. The CDR3 DNA reads as TGTGCCAGCAGACCGGGACTAGCGGGAGACACCGGGGAGCTGTTTTTT.

This clone was counted between two and nine times. J is TRBJ1-5 and V is TRBV18, with no clear D. This CDR3 is built from 15 residues. Germline loops: CDR1 KGHSH, CDR2 LQKENI. The germline V and J ends were trimmed by 2 bases and 1 base, with 9 bases remaining between them. The chain's CDR3 is CASSPEGGSNQPQHF. Written as DNA, the CDR3 is TGTGCCAGCTCACCAGAGGGCGGGAGCAATCAGCCCCAGCATTTT.

This clone was picked up a small number of times. The chain employs TRBV7-3 and TRBJ2-1; 10 bases are shared with TRBD2. V dropped 2 bases and J dropped 6; count of bases not matched to a gene: 4. In germline, CDR1 is SGHTA, CDR2 FQGTGA. CDR3 length: 15 residues. The CDR3 DNA follows: TGTGCCAGCAGCTTAGGGCTAGCGGGAGTCAATGAGCAGTTCTTC. It specifies CASSLGLAGVNEQFF.

The chain links TRBV6-2 or TRBV6-3 to TRBJ2-1; 12 positions agree with TRBD2. Germline CDR1 and CDR2: MNHEY and SVGEGT. The CDR3 sequence is 15 residues long. J lost 9 bases, V lost 0 bases, and 3 bases had no gene match. The CDR3 nucleotides read TGTGCCAGCAGTTACTCACTAGCGGGAGGCGGTGAGCAGTTCTTC. Translating it yields CASSYSLAGGGEQFF.

The chain carries TRBV5-8 and TRBJ2-5; 13 bases match TRBD2. This CDR3 contains 18 residues. Germline V gene sequence: CDR1 SGHTS, CDR2 YDEGEE. V dropped 3 bases and J dropped 1; count of bases not matched to a gene: 9. For the CDR3, the DNA is TGTGCCAGCAGCTCCGCCCGACTAGCGGGAGGCCTCCAAGAGACCCAGTACTTC. This sequence encodes CASSSARLAGGLQETQYF.

This chain connects TRBV4-2 to TRBJ2-7; D not certain. The germline V gene has CDR1 LGHNA and CDR2 YNFKEQ. Trimming pared 0 bases from V and 0 bases from J, leaving 9 bases between. The CDR3 contains 15 residues. CDR3: CASSQEEVGSYEQYF. The CDR3 DNA sequence: TGTGCCAGCAGCCAAGAAGAGGTCGGCTCCTACGAGCAGTACTTC.

The J gene is TRBJ1-5, the V gene TRBV6-5; D gene ambiguous. The V gene's germline CDR1 is MNHEY and CDR2 SVGAGI. Trimming left V 5 bases short and J 5 bases short, with 19 bases between. The CDR3 consists of 16 residues. The CDR3 DNA sequence: TGTGCCAGCAGTCACTACTCTACAGATACCCATCAGCCCCAGCATTTT. Amino acids: CASSHYSTDTHQPQHF.

The CDR3 nucleotides read TGTGCCAGCACCCCGGGAGGGCGCCTCAACTATGGCTACACCTTC. Translating it yields CASTPGGRLNYGYTF. This chain joins TRBV28 and TRBJ1-2; the D is unclear. The V end lost 7 bases, the J end lost 2 bases, and 17 bases lay between the germline ends. The CDR3 has 15 residues. Germline V gene sequence: CDR1 MDHEN, CDR2 SYDVKM.

V gene TRBV7-8 combines with J gene TRBJ1-3; no clear D gene. Trimming took 4 bases from V and 0 from J, leaving 10 bases between them. Germline-derived CDR1 and CDR2 are SGHVS and FQNEAQ. The CDR3 length is 15 residues. CDR3 DNA sequence: TGTGCCAGCAGCTCAAAGTCCGGCTCTGGAAACACCATATATTTT. Protein product: CASSSKSGSGNTIYF.

The chain joins TRBV2 to TRBJ2-7; 12 bases are shared with TRBD2. The V gene end was trimmed by 2 bases and the J gene end by 5 bases; junction bases not matched to a gene: 4. The length of the CDR3 is 15 residues. The V gene's germline CDR1 is SNHLY and CDR2 FYNNEI. The CDR3 here is CASSELAGGPHEQYF. The CDR3 bases are TGTGCCAGCAGTGAACTAGCGGGAGGGCCCCACGAGCAGTACTTC. Together with reference TRBV2 and TRBJ2-7, the CDR3 gives the full variable domain: EPEVTQTPSHQVTQMGQEVILRCVPISNHLYFYWYRQILGQKVEFLVSFYNNEISEKSEIFDDQFSVERPDGSNFTLKIRSTKLEDSAMYFCASSELAGGPHEQYFGPGTRLTVT.

The V and J genes are TRBV5-1 and TRBJ2-1, with D tentatively TRBD2 (6 bases). The CDR3 is 14 amino acids. Per germline, CDR1 SGHRS and CDR2 YFSETQ. The V end lost 4 bases, the J end lost 8 bases, and 16 bases lay between the germline ends. The CDR3 region is CASSRNRESDEQFF. CDR3 nucleotide sequence: TGCGCCAGCAGCCGCAACCGGGAGAGCGATGAGCAGTTCTTC.

The sample holds one count of this clone. The chain uses TRBV19 and TRBJ1-1; no firm D call. V gave up 5 bases and J gave up 1 base, with 8 bases separating them. Germline-derived CDR1 and CDR2 are LNHDA and SQIVND (reference sequence). The CDR3 has 13 amino acids. CDR3 sequence reads: CASSYTENTEAFF. The CDR3 coding sequence is TGTGCCAGTAGTTATACAGAGAACACTGAAGCTTTCTTT. Based on the CDR3 plus reference TRBV19 and TRBJ1-1, the full variable domain is DGGITQSPKYLFRKEGQNVTLSCEQNLNHDAMYWYRQDPGQGLRLIYYSQIVNDFQKGDIAEGYSVSREKKESFPLTVTSAQKNPTAFYLCASSYTENTEAFFGQGTRLTVV.

The rearrangement joins TRBV5-6 to TRBJ2-7; D might be TRBD1 (6 bases). Trimming cost V 1 base and J 2 bases, with 16 bases left between them. This CDR3 contains 16 residues. The germline V gene has CDR1 SGHDT and CDR2 YYEEEE. DNA of the CDR3: TGTGCCAGCAGCTTGTTAGGCAGGGGCGTCGCCTACGAGCAGTACTTC. This sequence encodes CASSLLGRGVAYEQYF.

The chain uses TRBV2 and TRBJ1-3, with a possible D match to TRBD1 (6 bases). The CDR3 contains 17 residues. Germline V gene data show CDR1 as SNHLY and CDR2 as FYNNEI. V lost 3 bases, J lost 0 bases, and 15 bases lay in between. The CDR3 coding sequence is TGTGCCAGCAGTGATACGGGGGGCGCGATCTCTGGAAACACCATATATTTT. As protein: CASSDTGGAISGNTIYF.

In this sample, this clone turned up once. This chain connects TRBV5-8 to TRBJ1-6; TRBD1 matches at 7 bases. The V segment lost 4 bases and the J segment 0 bases; nucleotides outside the gene matches: 7. There are 17 residues in the CDR3. Per germline, CDR1 SGHTS and CDR2 YDEGEE. The CDR3 loop is CASSQDRVGSYNSPLHF. In nucleotides, the CDR3 is TGTGCCAGCAGCCAAGACAGGGTGGGCTCCTATAATTCACCCCTCCACTTT. Combining the CDR3 with reference TRBV5-8 and TRBJ1-6 gives the whole variable domain EAGVTQSPTHLIKTRGQQATLRCSPISGHTSVYWYQQALGLGLQFLLWYDEGEERNRGNFPPRFSGRQFPNYSSELNVNALELEDSALYLCASSQDRVGSYNSPLHFGNGTRLTVT.

This clone came up once. The chain has TRBV5-1 and TRBJ1-4, with 7 bases that match TRBD1. CDR3 size: 14 residues. The V gene's germline CDR1 is SGHRS and CDR2 YFSETQ. Trimming removed 2 bases from V and 8 bases from J; junction bases left unmatched: 6. The chain's CDR3 is CASSLRTGGEKLFF. CDR3 DNA sequence: TGCGCCAGCAGCTTACGGACAGGAGGCGAAAAACTGTTTTTT. Based on the CDR3 plus reference TRBV5-1 and TRBJ1-4, the full variable domain is KAGVTQTPRYLIKTRGQQVTLSCSPISGHRSVSWYQQTPGQGLQFLFEYFSETQRNKGNFPGRFSGRQFSNSRSEMNVSTLELGDSALYLCASSLRTGGEKLFFGSGTQLSVL.

This clone was seen more than once but under ten times. V gene TRBV7-2 combines with J gene TRBJ2-5; maybe TRBD1 (5 bases). The V gene's germline CDR1 is SGHTA and CDR2 FQGNSA. The germline V and J ends were trimmed by 4 bases and 4 bases, with 10 bases remaining between them. This CDR3 has 13 residues. CDR3 loop: CASSSLTGETQYF. In DNA form, the CDR3 reads TGTGCCAGCAGCTCCTTAACAGGAGAGACCCAGTACTTC.

This chain's CDR3 is CASSVRREGSYNEQFF. CDR3 DNA: TGTGCCAGCAGCGTACGGCGGGAGGGCTCCTACAATGAGCAGTTCTTC. This chain connects TRBV9 to TRBJ2-1; 9 nucleotides agree with TRBD2. Germline values: CDR1 SGDLS, CDR2 YYNGEE. Germline trimming cut 1 base from V and 0 bases from J; bases unmatched to any gene: 2. This CDR3 comprises 16 residues.

This clone was seen once. The genes are TRBV6-2 or TRBV6-3 and TRBJ1-1, with a weak D call TRBD1 (6 bases). V lost 5 bases, J lost 5 bases, and 15 bases lay in between. The CDR3 has 14 amino acids. Germline lookup yields CDR1 MNHEY and CDR2 SVGEGT. CDR3 nucleotides: TGTGCCAGCAGTACCAACAGGGTTGGGACTGAAGCTTTCTTT. Residues: CASSTNRVGTEAFF.

The rearrangement uses TRBV4-2 and TRBJ1-2; 7 nucleotides match TRBD1. Germline CDR1 and CDR2: LGHNA and YNFKEQ. The V gene end was trimmed by 4 bases and the J gene end by 4 bases; junction bases not matched to a gene: 6. This CDR3 contains 14 residues. In nucleotides, the CDR3 is TGTGCCAGCAGCCCGGACAGGAACCCCTATGGCTACACCTTC. Its translation: CASSPDRNPYGYTF.

The chain has TRBV7-8 and TRBJ1-1; TRBD1 agrees at 9 bases. J was trimmed by 0 bases and V by 1 base; bases with no gene match: 3. The length of the CDR3 is 16 residues. CDR1 and CDR2 from the germline V gene are SGHVS and FQNEAQ. Here the CDR3 DNA reads TGTGCCAGCAGCTTAGTAGGGACAGGGTTGAACACTGAAGCTTTCTTT. Protein product: CASSLVGTGLNTEAFF.

CDR3 sequence: CASSQGWGYTF. CDR3 coding DNA: TGTGCCAGCAGCCAGGGTTGGGGCTACACCTTC. The chain has TRBV27 and TRBJ1-2; D is perhaps TRBD1 (5 bases). Germline V lookup: CDR1 MNHEY, CDR2 SMNVEV (reference sequence). V lost 6 bases, J lost 8 bases, and 10 bases lay in between. The CDR3 extends over 11 amino acids.

The genes are TRBV5-1 and TRBJ1-6; D not certain. From germline, CDR1 is SGHRS and CDR2 YFSETQ. Trimming removed 4 bases at V and 5 bases at J, with 19 bases between. This CDR3 region has 17 residues. The CDR3, as DNA: TGCGCCAGCAGCCTCCGTCTCAACCCTTCAGATAATTCACCCCTCCACTTT. This gives the protein CASSLRLNPSDNSPLHF.

The CDR3 here is CASSLRLAGGADTQYF. Here the CDR3 DNA reads TGTGCCAGCAGCCTAAGACTAGCGGGAGGCGCAGATACGCAGTATTTT. The V gene is TRBV11-1, the J gene TRBJ2-3; TRBD2 matches 13 bases. Losses at the gene ends were 5 bases for V and 4 bases for J; bases not matched to a gene: 6. This CDR3 region has 16 residues. Per the germline V gene, CDR1 is SGHAT and CDR2 is FQDESV (reference sequence).

The J gene is TRBJ2-7, the V gene TRBV4-1, with 9 bases matching TRBD2. The CDR3 contains 14 residues. From germline, CDR1 is MGHRA and CDR2 YSYEKL. J was trimmed by 5 bases and V by 4 bases; bases with no gene match: 6. This CDR3 is CASSRSGRIDEQYF. In DNA form, the CDR3 reads TGCGCCAGCAGCCGAAGCGGGAGGATCGACGAGCAGTACTTC.